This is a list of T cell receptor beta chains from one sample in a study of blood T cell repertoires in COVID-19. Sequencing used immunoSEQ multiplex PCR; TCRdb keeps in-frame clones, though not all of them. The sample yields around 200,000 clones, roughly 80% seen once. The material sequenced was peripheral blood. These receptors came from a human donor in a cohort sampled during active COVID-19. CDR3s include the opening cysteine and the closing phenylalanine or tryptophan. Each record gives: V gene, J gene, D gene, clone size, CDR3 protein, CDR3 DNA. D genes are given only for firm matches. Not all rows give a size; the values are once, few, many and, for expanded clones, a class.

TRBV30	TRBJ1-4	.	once	CAWSPLGAGANEKLFF	TGTGCCTGGAGCCCTTTGGGGGCAGGGGCTAATGAAAAACTGTTTTTT
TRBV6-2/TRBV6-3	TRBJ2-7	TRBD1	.	CASSAQGRYEQYF	TGTGCCAGCAGCGCACAGGGGCGCTACGAGCAGTACTTC
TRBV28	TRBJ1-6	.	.	CASSPDSLQDSPLHF	TGTGCCAGCAGTCCGGACAGCCTACAGGATTCACCCCTCCACTTT
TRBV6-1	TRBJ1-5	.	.	CASSAPQSGGSGQPQHF	TGTGCCAGCAGTGCTCCTCAGTCTGGGGGGTCCGGTCAGCCCCAGCATTTT
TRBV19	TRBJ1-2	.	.	CASSINRDYGYTF	TGTGCCAGTAGTATAAACAGGGACTATGGCTACACCTTC
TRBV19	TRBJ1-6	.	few	CASSIVAGNSPLHF	TGTGCCAGTAGTATAGTGGCAGGGAATTCACCCCTCCACTTT
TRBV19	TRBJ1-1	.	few	CASSMGKGANTEAFF	TGTGCCAGTAGTATGGGGAAGGGAGCGAACACTGAAGCTTTCTTT
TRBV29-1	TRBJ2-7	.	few	CSVRWGGDEQYF	TGCAGCGTTCGATGGGGCGGGGACGAGCAGTACTTC
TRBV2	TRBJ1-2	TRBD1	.	CASSGWDRAGYTF	TGTGCCAGCAGTGGGTGGGACAGAGCTGGCTACACCTTC
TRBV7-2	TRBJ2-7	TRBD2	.	CASRPGLAGDIYEQYF	TGTGCCAGCCGTCCGGGACTAGCGGGAGATATCTACGAGCAGTACTTC
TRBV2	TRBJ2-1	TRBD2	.	CASSRGTSGTYNEQFF	TGTGCCAGCAGCCGAGGGACTAGCGGTACCTACAATGAGCAGTTCTTC
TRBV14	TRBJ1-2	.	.	CASSQVPGSGYTF	TGTGCCAGCAGCCAAGTTCCGGGGTCGGGCTACACCTTC
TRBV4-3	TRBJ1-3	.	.	CASSQELTGNTIYF	TGCGCCAGCAGCCAAGAACTGACGGGGAACACCATATATTTT
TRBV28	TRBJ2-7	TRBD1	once	CASSFGDRGHEQYF	TGTGCCAGCAGTTTTGGGGACAGGGGGCACGAGCAGTACTTC
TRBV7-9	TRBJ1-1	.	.	CASSSPIAQGILNTEAFF	TGTGCCAGCAGCTCCCCAATAGCGCAAGGGATTTTGAACACTGAAGCTTTCTTT
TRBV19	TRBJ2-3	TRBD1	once	CASSTKTGLSTDTQYF	TGTGCCAGTAGTACCAAGACAGGGCTGAGCACAGATACGCAGTATTTT
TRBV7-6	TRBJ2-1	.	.	CASSSWRVPGAYNEQFF	TGTGCCAGCAGCTCTTGGAGAGTTCCGGGAGCCTACAATGAGCAGTTCTTC
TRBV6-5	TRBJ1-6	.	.	CASSYSNRHYNSPLHF	TGTGCCAGCAGTTACTCGAACAGGCACTATAATTCACCCCTCCACTTT
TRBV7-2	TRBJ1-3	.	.	CASSNGGSGNTIYF	TGTGCCAGCAGCAACGGAGGGTCTGGAAACACCATATATTTT
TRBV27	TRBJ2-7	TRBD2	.	CASSLVGRRSYEQYF	TGTGCCAGCAGTTTAGTCGGGAGGCGCTCCTACGAGCAGTACTTC
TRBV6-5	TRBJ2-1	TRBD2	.	CASSRRLGGRNEQFF	TGTGCCAGCAGCCGCCGATTGGGCGGGAGAAATGAGCAGTTCTTC
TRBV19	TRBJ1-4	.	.	CATGRDSGEKLFF	TGTGCCACCGGCCGGGACTCCGGAGAAAAACTGTTTTTT
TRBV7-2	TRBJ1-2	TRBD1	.	CASSFTGTERLYGYTF	TGTGCCAGCAGTTTTACCGGGACAGAGCGTCTTTATGGCTACACCTTC
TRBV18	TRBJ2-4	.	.	CASSPPTTLAKNIQYF	TGTGCCAGCTCACCACCGACTACCTTAGCCAAAAACATTCAGTACTTC
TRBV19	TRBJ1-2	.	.	CASERSYGYTF	TGTGCCAGTGAAAGGAGCTATGGCTACACCTTC
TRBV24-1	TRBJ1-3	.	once	CATSDSGTSGNTIYF	TGTGCCACCAGTGATTCGGGGACATCTGGAAACACCATATATTTT
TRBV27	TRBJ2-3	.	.	CASSLFSSRPDTQYF	TGTGCCAGCAGTTTATTTAGCAGTCGCCCAGATACGCAGTATTTT
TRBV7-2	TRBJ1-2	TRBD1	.	CASSPPVAGGPYGYTF	TGTGCCAGCAGCCCGCCGGTAGCAGGGGGGCCCTATGGCTACACCTTC
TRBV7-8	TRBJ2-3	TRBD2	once	CASSRAGGPSDTQYF	TGTGCCAGCAGCCGAGCGGGAGGGCCAAGCGATACGCAGTATTTT
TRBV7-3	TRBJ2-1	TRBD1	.	CASSRDRGSYNEQFF	TGTGCCAGCAGCCGGGACAGGGGCTCCTACAATGAGCAGTTCTTC
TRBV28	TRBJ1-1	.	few	CASSPFLRARTEAFF	TGTGCCAGCAGCCCTTTTCTTCGTGCGAGGACTGAAGCTTTCTTT
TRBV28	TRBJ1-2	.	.	CASSPRYGYTF	TGTGCCAGCAGCCCCCGCTATGGCTACACCTTC
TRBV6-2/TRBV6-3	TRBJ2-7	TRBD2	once	CASSSPSGTSGSPLYEQYF	TGTGCCAGCAGTTCACCATCCGGGACTAGCGGGAGTCCCCTCTACGAGCAGTACTTC
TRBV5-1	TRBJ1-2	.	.	CASRRGGNYGYTF	TGCGCCAGCAGGAGGGGAGGCAACTATGGCTACACCTTC
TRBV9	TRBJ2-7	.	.	CASSVAVEGTYEQYF	TGTGCCAGCAGCGTAGCTGTGGAGGGGACCTACGAGCAGTACTTC
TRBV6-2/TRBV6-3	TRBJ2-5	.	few	CASSYPLRGFQETQYF	TGTGCCAGCAGTTACCCCCTGCGGGGCTTCCAAGAGACCCAGTACTTC
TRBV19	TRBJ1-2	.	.	CASSIPRSGYTF	TGTGCCAGTAGCATCCCGAGGTCTGGCTACACCTTC
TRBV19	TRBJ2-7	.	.	CASSPGHLSYEQYF	TGTGCCAGTAGTCCCGGACACCTTTCCTACGAGCAGTACTTC
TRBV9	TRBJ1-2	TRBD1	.	CASSVGGRGADGYTF	TGTGCCAGCAGCGTAGGCGGCAGGGGGGCGGATGGCTACACCTTC
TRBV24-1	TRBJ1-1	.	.	CATQGNTEAFF	TGTGCCACGCAGGGGAACACTGAAGCTTTCTTT
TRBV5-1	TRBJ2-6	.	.	CASSLQGTGANVLTF	TGCGCCAGCAGCTTACAGGGTACTGGGGCCAACGTCCTGACTTTC
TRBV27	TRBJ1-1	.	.	CASSRTVETEAFF	TGTGCCAGCAGCCGAACGGTTGAGACTGAAGCTTTCTTT
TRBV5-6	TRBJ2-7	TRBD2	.	CASSPGTSGSSYEQYF	TGTGCCAGCAGCCCGGGGACTAGCGGGAGTTCCTACGAGCAGTACTTC
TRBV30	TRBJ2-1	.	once	CAWSVQTYNEQFF	TGTGCCTGGAGTGTACAGACCTACAATGAGCAGTTCTTC
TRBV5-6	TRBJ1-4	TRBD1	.	CASSTSGTGGLEKLFF	TGTGCCAGCAGCACATCCGGGACAGGGGGTTTGGAAAAACTGTTTTTT
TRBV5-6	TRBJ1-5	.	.	CASSLRGAQPQHF	TGTGCCAGCAGCTTGCGGGGGGCTCAGCCCCAGCATTTT
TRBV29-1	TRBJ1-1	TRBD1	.	CSVHRGRAEAFF	TGCAGCGTTCACAGGGGTAGGGCTGAAGCTTTCTTT
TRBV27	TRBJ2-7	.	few	CASSPSPGTFTYEQYF	TGTGCCAGCAGTCCAAGTCCCGGGACTTTCACCTACGAGCAGTACTTC
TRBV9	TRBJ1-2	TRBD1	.	CASSPGQGNYGYTF	TGTGCCAGCAGCCCGGGACAGGGGAACTATGGCTACACCTTC
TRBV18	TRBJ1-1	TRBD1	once	CASSATGGYVEAFF	TGTGCCAGCTCAGCTACAGGGGGCTATGTTGAAGCTTTCTTT